Below, 15 T cell receptor beta chains from the same sample are listed, as sequenced in a study of cytomegalovirus exposure and HLA in healthy donors. Primers: 60 Vbeta forward and 13 Jbeta reverse. Method: immunoSEQ multiplex PCR; TCRdb's copy keeps in-frame clones and lacks some. Of around 200,000 clones detected, 82% appear once; the ten largest clones hold around 6%. Sequenced: PBMCs. These receptors came from a middle-aged man in good health and CMV-seropositive.

The table lists this clone with a few counts. V usage is TRBV5-6 and J usage is TRBJ1-1; D gene unclear. The CDR3 runs 13 residues. Trimming pared 6 bases from V and 6 bases from J, leaving 15 bases between. Germline V CDR1 and CDR2: SGHDT, YYEEEE. CDR3 bases: TGTGCCAGCACCCCTAGAAGGATGGCTGAAGCTTTCTTT. Translation: CASTPRRMAEAFF.

This clone appeared a few times. This chain connects TRBV7-9 to TRBJ1-1; possibly TRBD1 for D (6 bases). Between the trimmed V and J ends, which lost 2 bases and 8 bases, there was a span of 9 bases. This CDR3 comprises 12 residues. Germline CDR1 SEHNR, CDR2 FQNEAQ (reference sequence). The CDR3 loop reads CASSLTGSEAFF. CDR3 DNA: TGTGCCAGCAGCTTAACAGGGTCGGAAGCTTTCTTT.

The chain has TRBV5-1 and TRBJ2-4, with 8 positions matching TRBD2. The CDR3 has 17 amino acids. Germline V gene sequence: CDR1 SGHRS, CDR2 YFSETQ. V was pared by 4 bases and J by 0 bases, with 9 bases of the junction left unmatched. CDR3 in amino acids: CASSLSTGGSAKNIQYF. The CDR3 nucleotides read TGCGCCAGCAGCCTCTCGACGGGGGGGTCAGCCAAAAACATTCAGTACTTC. The whole variable domain, filled in from reference TRBV5-1 and TRBJ2-4, reads KAGVTQTPRYLIKTRGQQVTLSCSPISGHRSVSWYQQTPGQGLQFLFEYFSETQRNKGNFPGRFSGRQFSNSRSEMNVSTLELGDSALYLCASSLSTGGSAKNIQYFGAGTRLSVL.

This clone came up a few times. This CDR3 is CASSQDRMNTEAFF. The CDR3 DNA reads as TGTGCCAGCAGCCAGGACAGAATGAACACTGAAGCTTTCTTT. The rearrangement links TRBV4-2 to TRBJ1-1, with D possibly being TRBD1 (6 bases). CDR1 is LGHNA and CDR2 is YNFKEQ in the germline V gene. The V end lost 3 bases, the J end lost 0 bases, and 8 bases lay between the germline ends. The CDR3 sequence is 14 residues long.

The V and J genes are TRBV7-9 and TRBJ2-3, with D possibly TRBD1 on 7 matching bases. In germline, CDR1 is SEHNR, CDR2 FQNEAQ (reference sequence). The CDR3 consists of 15 residues. Trimming shortened V by 5 bases and J by 2 bases, and 14 bases separated the two germline ends. The CDR3 here is CASSPGGTSTDTQYF. The CDR3 coding sequence is TGTGCCAGCAGCCCAGGGGGGACTTCCACAGATACGCAGTATTTT.

The chain combines TRBV7-9 with TRBJ1-3; no firm D call. CDR1 and CDR2 (germline): SEHNR, FQNEAQ (reference sequence). The CDR3 is 15 amino acids. The ends were cut back, 4 bases at V and 2 bases at J, with 12 bases in the middle. The CDR3 nucleotides read TGTGCCAGCAGCTCCCGCAAAGAGACTGGAAACACCATATATTTT. It translates to CASSSRKETGNTIYF.

The chain carries TRBV11-2 and TRBJ2-5, with D maybe TRBD2 (5 bases). CDR1 and CDR2 (germline): SGHAT, FQNNGV. V was trimmed by 0 bases and J by 5 bases, leaving 13 bases between them. The CDR3 contains 15 residues. The CDR3 spells CASSLDPGLVETQYF. CDR3 sequence (DNA): TGTGCCAGCAGCTTAGACCCGGGATTGGTTGAGACCCAGTACTTC.

The rearrangement uses TRBV5-6 and TRBJ2-7; 7 nucleotides agree with TRBD1. The CDR3 sequence is 13 residues long. CDR1 and CDR2 (germline): SGHDT, YYEEEE. Trimming cost V 2 bases and J 7 bases; bases outside gene matches: 6. The CDR3, as DNA: TGTGCCAGCAGCTTTGGGACGACAGGGGAGCAGTACGTC. As protein: CASSFGTTGEQYV.

The V call is TRBV27, the J call TRBJ2-1; D might be TRBD1 (6 bases). From germline, CDR1 is MNHEY and CDR2 SMNVEV (reference sequence). The CDR3 is 17 amino acids. V lost 6 bases, J lost 4 bases, and 22 bases lay in between. CDR3 in amino acids: CASSRNTMGASYNEQFF. CDR3 nucleotide sequence: TGTGCCAGCAGCCGAAACACGATGGGGGCGTCATACAATGAGCAGTTCTTC.

The V gene is TRBV2, the J gene TRBJ2-5; 12 bases are a match to TRBD2. V was pared by 1 base and J by 2 bases, with 2 bases of the junction left unmatched. CDR3 size: 16 residues. Germline assignment: CDR1 SNHLY and CDR2 FYNNEI. Here the CDR3 DNA reads TGTGCCAGCAGTGAAGGCCTAGCGGGAGGGCAAGAGACCCAGTACTTC. Protein product: CASSEGLAGGQETQYF.

This clone was recorded a few times. The chain recombines TRBV13 with TRBJ2-1, with D perhaps TRBD1 (6 bases). Germline V gene lookup returns CDR1 PRHDT and CDR2 FYEKMQ (reference sequence). V lost 4 bases to trimming and J lost 1 base, with 14 bases between them. This CDR3 region has 16 residues. The chain's CDR3 is CASSSDSPYSYNEQFF. CDR3 sequence (DNA): TGTGCCAGCAGCTCGGACAGCCCCTATTCCTACAATGAGCAGTTCTTC.

The rearrangement joins TRBV2 to TRBJ1-5; 8 bases line up with TRBD1. The CDR3 totals 16 residues. V lost 4 bases to trimming and J lost 6 bases; unmatched junction nucleotides: 11. Germline V gives CDR1 SNHLY, CDR2 FYNNEI. CDR3 amino acids: CASSGQTGTGSQPQHF. CDR3 sequence (DNA): TGTGCCAGCAGTGGGCAAACCGGGACAGGTAGTCAGCCCCAGCATTTT. The entire variable domain, with the rest obtained from reference TRBV2 and TRBJ1-5, is as follows: EPEVTQTPSHQVTQMGQEVILRCVPISNHLYFYWYRQILGQKVEFLVSFYNNEISEKSEIFDDQFSVERPDGSNFTLKIRSTKLEDSAMYFCASSGQTGTGSQPQHFGDGTRLSIL.

The chain has TRBV5-1 and TRBJ2-7; 7 nucleotides agree with TRBD1. The CDR3 extends over 17 amino acids. CDR1 and CDR2 (germline): SGHRS, YFSETQ. V lost 1 base to trimming and J lost 6 bases; unmatched junction nucleotides: 16. This CDR3 reads CASSLSAVWQGVGEQYF. CDR3 in DNA: TGCGCCAGCAGCTTGTCCGCCGTCTGGCAGGGGGTAGGCGAGCAGTACTTC.

This clone showed up just a few times. V and J are TRBV9 and TRBJ2-2; TRBD1 matches 9 bases. The CDR3 spans 18 residues. With 3 bases clipped from V and 5 bases from J, the junction kept 14 bases outside the gene matches. Germline-derived CDR1 and CDR2 are SGDLS and YYNGEE. CDR3 region: CASSGSRDRVGWTGELFF. The CDR3 DNA is TGTGCCAGCAGCGGGAGCCGGGACAGGGTAGGTTGGACCGGGGAGCTGTTTTTT.

The chain recombines TRBV2 with TRBJ2-4, with 7 positions matching TRBD2. With 0 bases clipped from V and 8 bases from J, the junction kept 4 bases outside the gene matches. This CDR3 spans 14 amino acids. Germline CDR1 SNHLY, CDR2 FYNNEI. CDR3 DNA: TGTGCCAGCAGTGAAGCGCTGGGGGGGTACATTCAGTACTTC. Its translation: CASSEALGGYIQYF.